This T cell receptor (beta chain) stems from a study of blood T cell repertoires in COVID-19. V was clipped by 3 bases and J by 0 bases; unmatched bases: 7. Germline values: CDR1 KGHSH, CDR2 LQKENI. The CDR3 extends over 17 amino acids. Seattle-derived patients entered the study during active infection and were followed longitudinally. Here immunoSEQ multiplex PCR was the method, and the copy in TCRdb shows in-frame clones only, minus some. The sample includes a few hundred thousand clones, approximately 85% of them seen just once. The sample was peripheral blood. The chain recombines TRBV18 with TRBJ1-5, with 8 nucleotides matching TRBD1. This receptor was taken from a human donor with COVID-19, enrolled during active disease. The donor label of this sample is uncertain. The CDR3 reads CASSPSGGAGSNQPQHF. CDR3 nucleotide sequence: TGTGCCAGCTCACCTTCAGGGGGCGCAGGTAGCAATCAGCCCCAGCATTTT.